This T cell receptor beta chain was retrieved from a study of blood T cells in healthy people across ages. This CDR3 is built from 17 residues. Trimming left V 5 bases short and J 3 bases short, with 22 bases between. Germline loops: CDR1 DFQATT, CDR2 SNEGSKA (reference sequence). The donors, healthy Caucasians from Russia, were aged roughly 6 to 90. For this clonotype: Its antigen is not known.

Using a J-beta primer mix together with a sample-barcoded 5' primer, a second PCR was run for 7 to 11 cycles. TCRdb reprocessed the 5' RACE reads with MiXCR, giving one entry per CDR3 protein. This sample has over 600,000 distinct CDR3 sequences; more than 35% occur once, and the top ten carry 15% to 20%. Whole-study findings and limits: A roughly linear age-dependent decrease characterized TCR beta diversity per million T cells. Fewer expanded clones and more diversity marked long-lived versus aged donors.

The V and J genes are TRBV20-1 and TRBJ1-4; D possibly corresponds to TRBD1 (5 bases). The clonotype was recovered from an elderly man in good health. Material for sequencing was blood. For the CDR3, the DNA is TGCAGTGCTCGCCGGGGCAGGTCCCCCTCTCCTAATGAAAAACTGTTTTTT. Protein sequence: CSARRGRSPSPNEKLFF.